Detailed here is one TCR beta chain. The germline CDR1 and CDR2 sequences are SGHVS and FQNEAQ. After removal of 5 bases from V and 6 bases from J, the junction contained 8 bases not matched to a gene. The CDR3 length is 15 residues. TCRdb's copy holds only in-frame clones and misses some; the assay was immunoSEQ multiplex PCR. The sample consists of hundreds of thousands of clones, 85% to 90% of them appearing once. The data are from a study of blood T cell repertoires in COVID-19. The clonotype was recovered from a man younger than 40 who had recovered from COVID-19. Sequenced: PBMCs or T cells enriched from blood (not recorded which). The rearrangement joins TRBV7-8 to TRBJ2-2, with 8 bases aligning to TRBD2. The CDR3 sequence: CASSPGTSAPGELFF. The CDR3 DNA follows: TGTGCCAGCAGCCCCGGGACTAGTGCGCCCGGGGAGCTGTTTTTT.